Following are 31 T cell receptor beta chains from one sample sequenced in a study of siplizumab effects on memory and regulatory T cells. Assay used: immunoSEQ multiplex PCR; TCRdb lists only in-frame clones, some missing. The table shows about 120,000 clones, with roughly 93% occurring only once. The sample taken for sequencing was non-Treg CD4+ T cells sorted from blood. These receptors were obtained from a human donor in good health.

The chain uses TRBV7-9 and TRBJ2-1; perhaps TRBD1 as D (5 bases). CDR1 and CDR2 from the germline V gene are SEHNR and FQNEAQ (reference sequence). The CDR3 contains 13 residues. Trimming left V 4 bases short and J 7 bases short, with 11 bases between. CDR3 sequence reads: CASSSREKNEQFF. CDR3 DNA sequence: TGTGCCAGCAGCTCCAGGGAAAAAAATGAGCAGTTCTTC.

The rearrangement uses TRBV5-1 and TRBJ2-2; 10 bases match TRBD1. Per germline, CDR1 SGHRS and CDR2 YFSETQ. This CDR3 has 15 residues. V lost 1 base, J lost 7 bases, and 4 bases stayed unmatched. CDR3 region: CASSLRTGGSGELFF. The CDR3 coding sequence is TGCGCCAGCAGCTTGAGGACAGGGGGGAGCGGGGAGCTGTTTTTT.

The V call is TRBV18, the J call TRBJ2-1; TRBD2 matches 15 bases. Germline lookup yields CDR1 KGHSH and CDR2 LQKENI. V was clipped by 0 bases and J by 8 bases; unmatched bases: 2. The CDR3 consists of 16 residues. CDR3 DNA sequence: TGTGCCAGCTCACCACCGGGACTAGCGGGGGGCCATGAGCAGTTCTTC. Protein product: CASSPPGLAGGHEQFF.

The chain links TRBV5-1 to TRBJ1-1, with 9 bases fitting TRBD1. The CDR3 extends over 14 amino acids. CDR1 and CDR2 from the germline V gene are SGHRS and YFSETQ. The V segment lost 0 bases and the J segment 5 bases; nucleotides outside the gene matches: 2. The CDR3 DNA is TGCGCCAGCAGCTTGGACAGGGGGCTGACTGAAGCTTTCTTT. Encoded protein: CASSLDRGLTEAFF.

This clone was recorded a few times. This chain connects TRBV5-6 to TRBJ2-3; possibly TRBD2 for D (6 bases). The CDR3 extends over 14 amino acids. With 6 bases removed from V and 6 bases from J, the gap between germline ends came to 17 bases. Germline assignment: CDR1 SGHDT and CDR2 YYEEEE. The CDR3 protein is CASTRRRVPDTQYF. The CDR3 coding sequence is TGTGCCAGCACCAGGAGGAGGGTCCCTGATACGCAGTATTTT.

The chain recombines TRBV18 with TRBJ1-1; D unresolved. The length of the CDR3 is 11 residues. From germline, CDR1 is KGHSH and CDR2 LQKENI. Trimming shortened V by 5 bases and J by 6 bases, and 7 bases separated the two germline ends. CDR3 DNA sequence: TGTGCCAGCTCAAACAGCGCTGAAGCTTTCTTT. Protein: CASSNSAEAFF.

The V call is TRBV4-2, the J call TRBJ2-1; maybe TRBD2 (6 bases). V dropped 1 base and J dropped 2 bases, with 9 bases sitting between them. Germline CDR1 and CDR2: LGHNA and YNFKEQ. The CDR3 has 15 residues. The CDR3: CASSQAERAYNEQFF. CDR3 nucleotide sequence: TGTGCCAGCAGCCAAGCCGAGCGGGCCTACAATGAGCAGTTCTTC.

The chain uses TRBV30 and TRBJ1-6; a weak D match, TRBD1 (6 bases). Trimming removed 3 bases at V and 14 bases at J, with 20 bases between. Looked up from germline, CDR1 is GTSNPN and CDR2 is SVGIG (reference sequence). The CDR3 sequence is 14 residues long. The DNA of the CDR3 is TGTGCCTGGAGCGGTGGGGGCACGGCGTTGACCCTCCACTTT. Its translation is CAWSGGGTALTLHF.

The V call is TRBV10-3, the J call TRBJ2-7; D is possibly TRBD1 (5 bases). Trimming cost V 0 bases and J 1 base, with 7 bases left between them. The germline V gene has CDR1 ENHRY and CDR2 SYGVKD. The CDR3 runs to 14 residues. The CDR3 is CAISESSGSYEQYF. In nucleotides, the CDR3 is TGTGCCATCAGTGAGTCGTCAGGGTCCTACGAGCAGTACTTC.

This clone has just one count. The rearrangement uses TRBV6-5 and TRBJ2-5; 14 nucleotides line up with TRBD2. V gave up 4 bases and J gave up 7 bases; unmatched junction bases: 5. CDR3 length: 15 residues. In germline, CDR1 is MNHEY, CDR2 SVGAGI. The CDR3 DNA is TGTGCCAGCAGTTTGACTAGCGGGGGGGCCGGGACCCAGTACTTC. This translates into CASSLTSGGAGTQYF.

The CDR3 nucleotides are TGTGCCAGCAGTTTCGGTCTTGCGTCCCCCCAGCATTTT. Translated, it gives CASSFGLASPQHF. The genes are TRBV28 and TRBJ1-5; D remains unclear. CDR1 and CDR2 from the germline V gene are MDHEN and SYDVKM. V was clipped by 3 bases and J by 10 bases, with 13 bases between them. CDR3 length equals 13 residues.

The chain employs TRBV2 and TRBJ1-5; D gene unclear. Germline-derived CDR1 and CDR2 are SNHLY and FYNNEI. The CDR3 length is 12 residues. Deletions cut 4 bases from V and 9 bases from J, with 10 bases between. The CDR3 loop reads CASSVVVGPQHF. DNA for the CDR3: TGTGCCAGCAGTGTTGTAGTCGGGCCCCAGCATTTT.

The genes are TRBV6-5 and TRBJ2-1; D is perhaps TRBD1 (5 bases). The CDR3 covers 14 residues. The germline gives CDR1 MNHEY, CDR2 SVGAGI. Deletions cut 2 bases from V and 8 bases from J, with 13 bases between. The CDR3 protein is CASSYPFQGDEQFF. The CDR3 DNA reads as TGTGCCAGCAGTTACCCATTCCAAGGGGATGAGCAGTTCTTC.

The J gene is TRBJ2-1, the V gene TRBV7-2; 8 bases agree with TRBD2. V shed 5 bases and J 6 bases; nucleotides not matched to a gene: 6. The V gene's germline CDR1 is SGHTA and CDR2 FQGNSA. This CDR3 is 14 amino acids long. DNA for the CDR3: TGTGCCAGCAGCCCCGGGGGGGCGGTCAATGAGCAGTTCTTC. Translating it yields CASSPGGAVNEQFF.

DNA for the CDR3: TGCAGTGCTAGATCGCGGGAGACCCAGTACTTC. Amino acids: CSARSRETQYF. The chain couples TRBV20-1 to TRBJ2-5; D gene uncertain. Between the trimmed V and J ends, which lost 2 bases and 5 bases, there was a span of 6 bases. CDR3 length equals 11 residues. From germline, CDR1 is DFQATT and CDR2 SNEGSKA (reference sequence).

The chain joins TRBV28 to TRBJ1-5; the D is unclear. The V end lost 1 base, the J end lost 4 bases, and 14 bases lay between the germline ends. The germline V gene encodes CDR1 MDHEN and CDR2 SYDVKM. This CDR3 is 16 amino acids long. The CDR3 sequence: CASSLSVGARNQPQHF. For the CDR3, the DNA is TGTGCCAGCAGTTTATCGGTGGGCGCGAGAAATCAGCCCCAGCATTTT.

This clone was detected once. Here the CDR3 reads CASSVGGRGLGADTQYF. Here the CDR3 DNA reads TGTGCCAGCAGCGTAGGAGGCAGGGGGCTAGGTGCAGATACGCAGTATTTT. This sequence joins TRBV9 and TRBJ2-3; 8 positions agree with TRBD1. V lost 0 bases, J lost 4 bases, and 10 bases stayed unmatched. The CDR3 covers 17 residues. Germline CDR1 SGDLS, CDR2 YYNGEE.

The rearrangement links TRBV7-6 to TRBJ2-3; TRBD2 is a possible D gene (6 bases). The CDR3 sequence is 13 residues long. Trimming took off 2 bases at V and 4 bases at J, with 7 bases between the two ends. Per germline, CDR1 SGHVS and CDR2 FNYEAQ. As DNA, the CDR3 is TGTGCCAGCAGCTTACCGGGGGCAGATACGCAGTATTTT. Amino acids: CASSLPGADTQYF. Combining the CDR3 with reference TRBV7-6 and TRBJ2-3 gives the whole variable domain GAGVSQSPRYKVTKRGQDVALRCDPISGHVSLYWYRQALGQGPEFLTYFNYEAQQDKSGLPNDRFSAERPEGSISTLTIQRTEQRDSAMYRCASSLPGADTQYFGPGTRLTVL.

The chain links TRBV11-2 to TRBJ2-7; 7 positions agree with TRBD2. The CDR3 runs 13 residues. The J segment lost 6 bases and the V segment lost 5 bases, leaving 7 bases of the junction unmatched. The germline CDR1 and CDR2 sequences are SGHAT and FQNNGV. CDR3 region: CASSRGDWGEQYF. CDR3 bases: TGTGCCAGCAGCCGGGGGGACTGGGGCGAGCAGTACTTC.

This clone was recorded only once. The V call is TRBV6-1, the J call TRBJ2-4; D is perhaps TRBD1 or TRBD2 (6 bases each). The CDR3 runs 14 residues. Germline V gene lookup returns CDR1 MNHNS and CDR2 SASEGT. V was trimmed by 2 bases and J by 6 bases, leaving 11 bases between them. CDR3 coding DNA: TGTGCCAGCAGTGAAACGGGGGCAACAAACATTCAGTACTTC. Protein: CASSETGATNIQYF.

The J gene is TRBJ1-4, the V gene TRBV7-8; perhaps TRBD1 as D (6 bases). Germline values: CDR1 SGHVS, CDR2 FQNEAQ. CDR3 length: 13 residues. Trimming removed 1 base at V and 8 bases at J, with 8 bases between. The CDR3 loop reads CASSLGTAEKLFF. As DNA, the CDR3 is TGTGCCAGCAGCTTAGGGACAGCAGAAAAACTGTTTTTT.

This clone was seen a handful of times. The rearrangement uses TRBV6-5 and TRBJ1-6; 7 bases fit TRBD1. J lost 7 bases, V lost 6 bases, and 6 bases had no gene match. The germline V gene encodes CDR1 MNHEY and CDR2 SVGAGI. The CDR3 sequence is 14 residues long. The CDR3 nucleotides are TGTGCCAGCAGGGTGACAGGGACCAATTCACCCCTCCACTTT. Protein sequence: CASRVTGTNSPLHF.

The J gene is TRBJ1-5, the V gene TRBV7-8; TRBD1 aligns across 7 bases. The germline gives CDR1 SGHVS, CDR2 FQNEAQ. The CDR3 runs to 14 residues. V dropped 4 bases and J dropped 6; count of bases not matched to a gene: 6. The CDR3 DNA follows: TGTGCCAGCAGCTCCCAGGGGGGGAGTCAGCCCCAGCATTTT. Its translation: CASSSQGGSQPQHF.

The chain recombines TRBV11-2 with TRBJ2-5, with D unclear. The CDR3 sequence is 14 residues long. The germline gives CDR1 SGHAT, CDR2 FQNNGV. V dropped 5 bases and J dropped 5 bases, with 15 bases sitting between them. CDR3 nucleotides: TGTGCCAGCAGCCTAGGGCGGCAGGTCGAGACCCAGTACTTC. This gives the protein CASSLGRQVETQYF. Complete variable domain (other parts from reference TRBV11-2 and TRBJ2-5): EAGVAQSPRYKIIEKRQSVAFWCNPISGHATLYWYQQILGQGPKLLIQFQNNGVVDDSQLPKDRFSAERLKGVDSTLKIQPAKLEDSAVYLCASSLGRQVETQYFGPGTRLLVL.

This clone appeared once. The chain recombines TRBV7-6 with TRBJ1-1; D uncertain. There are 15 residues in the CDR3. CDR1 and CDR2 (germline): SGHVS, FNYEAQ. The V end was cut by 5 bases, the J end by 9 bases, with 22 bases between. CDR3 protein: CASSPQAGQPTQAFF. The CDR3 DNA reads TGTGCCAGCAGCCCTCAGGCGGGCCAACCCACCCAAGCTTTCTTT.

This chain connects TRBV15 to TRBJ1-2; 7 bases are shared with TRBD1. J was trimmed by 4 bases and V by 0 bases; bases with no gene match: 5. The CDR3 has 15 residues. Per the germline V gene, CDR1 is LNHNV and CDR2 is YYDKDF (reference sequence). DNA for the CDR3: TGTGCCACCAGCAGAGAGGAAGACAGGGCCTATGGCTACACCTTC. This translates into CATSREEDRAYGYTF.

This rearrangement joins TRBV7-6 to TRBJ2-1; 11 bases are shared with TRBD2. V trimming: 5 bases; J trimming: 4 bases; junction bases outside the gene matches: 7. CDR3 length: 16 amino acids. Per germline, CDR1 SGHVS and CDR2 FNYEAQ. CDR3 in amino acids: CASSVIAGGQYNEQFF. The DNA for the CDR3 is TGTGCCAGCAGCGTAATAGCGGGGGGGCAGTACAATGAGCAGTTCTTC.

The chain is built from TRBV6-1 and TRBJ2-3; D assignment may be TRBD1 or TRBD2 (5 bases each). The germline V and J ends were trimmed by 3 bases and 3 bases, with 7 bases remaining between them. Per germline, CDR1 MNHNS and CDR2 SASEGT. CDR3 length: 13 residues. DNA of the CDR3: TGTGCCAGCAGTGACTGGGGGACAGATACGCAGTATTTT. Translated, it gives CASSDWGTDTQYF.

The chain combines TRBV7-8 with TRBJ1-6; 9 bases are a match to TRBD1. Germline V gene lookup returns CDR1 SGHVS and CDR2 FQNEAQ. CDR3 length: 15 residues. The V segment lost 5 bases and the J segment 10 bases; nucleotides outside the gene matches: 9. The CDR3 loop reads CASSGDRALESPLHF. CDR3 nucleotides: TGTGCCAGCAGCGGGGACAGGGCGTTGGAATCACCCCTCCACTTT.

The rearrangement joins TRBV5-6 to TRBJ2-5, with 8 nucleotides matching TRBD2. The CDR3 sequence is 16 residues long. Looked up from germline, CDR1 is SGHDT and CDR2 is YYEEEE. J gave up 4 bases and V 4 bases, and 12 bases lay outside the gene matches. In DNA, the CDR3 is TGTGCCAGCAGCCCACCGGGACTAGGAGTTGGAGAGACCCAGTACTTC. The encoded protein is CASSPPGLGVGETQYF.

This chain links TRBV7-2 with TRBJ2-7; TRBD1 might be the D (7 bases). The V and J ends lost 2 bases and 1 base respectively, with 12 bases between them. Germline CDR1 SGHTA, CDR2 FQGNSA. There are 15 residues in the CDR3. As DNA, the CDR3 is TGTGCCAGCAGCTTACTGACAGGGACTTCCTACGAGCAGTACTTC. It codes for CASSLLTGTSYEQYF.